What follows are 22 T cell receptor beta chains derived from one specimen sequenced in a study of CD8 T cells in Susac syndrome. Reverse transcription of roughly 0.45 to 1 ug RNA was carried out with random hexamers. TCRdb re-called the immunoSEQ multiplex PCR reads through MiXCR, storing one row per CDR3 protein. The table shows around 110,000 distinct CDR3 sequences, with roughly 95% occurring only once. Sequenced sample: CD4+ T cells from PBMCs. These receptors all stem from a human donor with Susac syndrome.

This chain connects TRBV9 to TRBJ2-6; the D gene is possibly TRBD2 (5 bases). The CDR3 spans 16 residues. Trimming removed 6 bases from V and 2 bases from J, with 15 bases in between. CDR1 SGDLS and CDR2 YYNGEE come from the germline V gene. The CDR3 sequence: CASTVMEAAGANVLTF. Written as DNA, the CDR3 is TGTGCCAGCACCGTCATGGAGGCCGCTGGGGCCAACGTCCTGACTTTC.

The CDR3 loop is CASSPGAGNNKNIQYF. The CDR3 DNA sequence: TGTGCCAGCAGCCCAGGGGCAGGGAATAACAAAAACATTCAGTACTTC. J is TRBJ2-4 and V is TRBV12-3 or TRBV12-4, with D possibly TRBD1 on 6 matching bases. The CDR3 covers 16 residues. V lost 6 bases and J lost 3, with 18 bases in between.

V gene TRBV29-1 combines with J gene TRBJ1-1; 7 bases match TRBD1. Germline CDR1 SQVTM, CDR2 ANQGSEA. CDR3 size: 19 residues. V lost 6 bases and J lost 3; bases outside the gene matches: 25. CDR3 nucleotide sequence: TGCAGCGTCGCGGGCCTAAAACGACAGGGAGGCCTGTTGGACACTGAAGCTTTCTTT. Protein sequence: CSVAGLKRQGGLLDTEAFF.

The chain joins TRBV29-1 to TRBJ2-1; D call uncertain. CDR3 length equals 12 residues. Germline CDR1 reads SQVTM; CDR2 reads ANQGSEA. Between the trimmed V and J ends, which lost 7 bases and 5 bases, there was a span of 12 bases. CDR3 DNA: TGCAGCGCACGATCTGGGGACAATGAGCAGTTCTTC. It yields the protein CSARSGDNEQFF.

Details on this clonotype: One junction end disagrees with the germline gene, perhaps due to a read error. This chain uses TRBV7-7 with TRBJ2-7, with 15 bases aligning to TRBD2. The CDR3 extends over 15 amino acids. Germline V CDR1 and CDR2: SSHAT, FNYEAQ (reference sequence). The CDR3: CASSRGLAGGYEQYF. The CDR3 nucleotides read TGTGCTAGCAGCCGTGGACTAGCGGGAGGGTACGAGCAGTACTTC. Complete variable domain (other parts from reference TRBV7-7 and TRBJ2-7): GAGVSQSPRYKVTKRGQDVTLRCDPISSHATLYWYQQALGQGPEFLTYFNYEAQPDKSGLPSDRFSAERPEGSISTLTIQRTEQRDSAMYRCASSRGLAGGYEQYFGPGTRLTVT.

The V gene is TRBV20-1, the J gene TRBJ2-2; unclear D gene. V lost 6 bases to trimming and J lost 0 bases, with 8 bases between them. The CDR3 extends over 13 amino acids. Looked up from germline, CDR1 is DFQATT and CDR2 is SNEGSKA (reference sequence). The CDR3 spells CSAMDTNTGELFF. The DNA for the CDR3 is TGCAGTGCCATGGATACGAACACCGGGGAGCTGTTTTTT.

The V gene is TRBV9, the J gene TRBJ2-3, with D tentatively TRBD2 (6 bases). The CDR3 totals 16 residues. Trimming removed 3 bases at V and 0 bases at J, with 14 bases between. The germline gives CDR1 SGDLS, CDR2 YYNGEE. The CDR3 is CASSARTLASTDTQYF. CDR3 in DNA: TGTGCCAGCAGCGCGCGAACTCTAGCGAGCACAGATACGCAGTATTTT.

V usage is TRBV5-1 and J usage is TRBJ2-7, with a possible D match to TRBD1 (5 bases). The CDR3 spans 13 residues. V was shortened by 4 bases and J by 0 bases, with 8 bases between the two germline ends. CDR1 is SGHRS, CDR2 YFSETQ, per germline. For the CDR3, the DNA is TGCGCCAGCAGCGTGGACAACTCCTACGAGCAGTACTTC. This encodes CASSVDNSYEQYF.

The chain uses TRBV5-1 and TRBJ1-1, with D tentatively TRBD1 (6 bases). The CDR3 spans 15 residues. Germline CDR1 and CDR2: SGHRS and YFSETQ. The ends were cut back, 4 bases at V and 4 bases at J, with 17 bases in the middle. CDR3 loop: CASSAEGRGGTEAFF. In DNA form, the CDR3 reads TGCGCCAGCAGCGCGGAGGGCAGGGGAGGCACTGAAGCTTTCTTT.

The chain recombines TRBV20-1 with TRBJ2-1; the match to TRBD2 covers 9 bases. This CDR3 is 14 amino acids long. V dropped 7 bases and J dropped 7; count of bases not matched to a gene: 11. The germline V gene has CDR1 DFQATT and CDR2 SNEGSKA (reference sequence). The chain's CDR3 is CSGRGGRAGNEQFF. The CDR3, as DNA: TGCAGTGGGAGGGGCGGGAGGGCCGGGAATGAGCAGTTCTTC.

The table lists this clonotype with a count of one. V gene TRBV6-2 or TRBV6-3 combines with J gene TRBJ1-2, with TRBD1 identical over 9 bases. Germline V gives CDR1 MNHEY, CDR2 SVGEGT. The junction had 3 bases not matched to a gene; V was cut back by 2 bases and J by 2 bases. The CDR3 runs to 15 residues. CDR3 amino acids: CASSYRGTGNYGYTF. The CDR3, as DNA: TGTGCCAGCAGTTACCGCGGGACAGGGAACTATGGCTACACCTTC.

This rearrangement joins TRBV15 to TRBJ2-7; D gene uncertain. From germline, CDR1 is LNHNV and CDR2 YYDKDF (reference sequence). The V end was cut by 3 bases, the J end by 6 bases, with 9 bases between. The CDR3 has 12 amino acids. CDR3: CATSSASREQYF. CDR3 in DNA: TGTGCCACCAGCAGTGCCTCTCGCGAGCAGTACTTC. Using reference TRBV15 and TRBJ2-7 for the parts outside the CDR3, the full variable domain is DAMVIQNPRYQVTQFGKPVTLSCSQTLNHNVMYWYQQKSSQAPKLLFHYYDKDFNNEADTPDNFQSRRPNTSFCFLDIRSPGLGDTAMYLCATSSASREQYFGPGTRLTVT.

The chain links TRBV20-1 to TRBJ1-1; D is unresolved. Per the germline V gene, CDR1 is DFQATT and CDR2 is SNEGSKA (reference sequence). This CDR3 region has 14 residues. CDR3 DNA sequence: TGCCAACTACGGGCGGCCCGGAGAAACACTGAAGCTTTCTTT. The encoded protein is CQLRAARRNTEAFF.

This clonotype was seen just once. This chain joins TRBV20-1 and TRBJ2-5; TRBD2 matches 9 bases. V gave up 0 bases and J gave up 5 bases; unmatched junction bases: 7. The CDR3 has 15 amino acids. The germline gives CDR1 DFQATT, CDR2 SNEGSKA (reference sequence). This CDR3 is CSARDWGLAGETQYF. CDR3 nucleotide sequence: TGCAGTGCTAGAGATTGGGGACTAGCAGGGGAGACCCAGTACTTC.

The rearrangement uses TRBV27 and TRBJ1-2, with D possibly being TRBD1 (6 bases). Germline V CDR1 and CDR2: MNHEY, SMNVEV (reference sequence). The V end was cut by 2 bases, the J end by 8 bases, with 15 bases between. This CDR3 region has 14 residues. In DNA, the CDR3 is TGTGCCAGCAGTTTAGGGGGCGGGAATGCCGGCTACACCTTC. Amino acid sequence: CASSLGGGNAGYTF.

Here the CDR3 reads CASSQGPLSYEQYF. The CDR3 nucleotides are TGTGCCAGCAGCCAAGGTCCCCTATCCTACGAGCAGTACTTC. The chain combines TRBV3-1 with TRBJ2-7, with no clear D. V was trimmed by 1 base and J by 1 base, leaving 8 bases between them. Germline lookup yields CDR1 LGHDT and CDR2 YNNKEL (reference sequence). There are 14 residues in the CDR3.

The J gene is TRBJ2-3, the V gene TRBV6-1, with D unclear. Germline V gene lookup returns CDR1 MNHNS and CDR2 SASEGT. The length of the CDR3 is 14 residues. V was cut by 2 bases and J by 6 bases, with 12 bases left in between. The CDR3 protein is CASSETVGADTQYF. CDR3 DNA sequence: TGTGCCAGCAGTGAAACAGTGGGTGCGGATACGCAGTATTTT.

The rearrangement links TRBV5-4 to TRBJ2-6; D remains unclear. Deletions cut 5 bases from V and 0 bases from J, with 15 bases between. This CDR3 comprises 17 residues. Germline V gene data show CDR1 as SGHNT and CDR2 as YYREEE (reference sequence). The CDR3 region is CASRSDVSLSGANVLTF. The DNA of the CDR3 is TGTGCCAGCAGGTCGGACGTGTCCCTCTCTGGGGCCAACGTCCTGACTTTC. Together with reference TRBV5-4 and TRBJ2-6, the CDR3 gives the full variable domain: ETGVTQSPTHLIKTRGQQVTLRCSSQSGHNTVSWYQQALGQGPQFIFQYYREEENGRGNFPPRFSGLQFPNYSSELNVNALELDDSALYLCASRSDVSLSGANVLTFGAGSRLTVL.

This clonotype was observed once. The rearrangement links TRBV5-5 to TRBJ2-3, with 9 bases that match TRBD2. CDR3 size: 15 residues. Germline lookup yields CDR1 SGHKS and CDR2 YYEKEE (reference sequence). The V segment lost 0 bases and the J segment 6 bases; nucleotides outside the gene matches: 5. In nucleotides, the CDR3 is TGTGCCAGCAGCTTGGGGCTAGCGGGAATGGATACGCAGTATTTT. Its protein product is CASSLGLAGMDTQYF.

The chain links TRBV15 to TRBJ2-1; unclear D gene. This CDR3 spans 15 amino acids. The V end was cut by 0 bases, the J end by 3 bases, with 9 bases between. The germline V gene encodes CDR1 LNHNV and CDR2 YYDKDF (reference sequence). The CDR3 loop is CATSRDPQIYNEQFF. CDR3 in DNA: TGTGCCACCAGCAGAGACCCACAGATCTACAATGAGCAGTTCTTC.

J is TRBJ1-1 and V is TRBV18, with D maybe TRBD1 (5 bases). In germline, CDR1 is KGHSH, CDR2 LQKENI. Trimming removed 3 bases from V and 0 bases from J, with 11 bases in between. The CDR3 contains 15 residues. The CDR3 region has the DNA TGTGCCAGCTCACCCCACGGGGGAATGAACACTGAAGCTTTCTTT. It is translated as CASSPHGGMNTEAFF.

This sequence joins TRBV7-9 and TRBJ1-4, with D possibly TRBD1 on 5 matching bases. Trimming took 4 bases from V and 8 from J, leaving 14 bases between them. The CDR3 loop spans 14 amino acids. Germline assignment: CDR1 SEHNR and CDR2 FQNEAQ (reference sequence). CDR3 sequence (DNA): TGTGCCAGCAGCTCCGCGGGGCTATTGGAAAAACTGTTTTTT. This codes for CASSSAGLLEKLFF.